These T cell receptor beta chains were read from a single sample in a study of T cells in Graves' hyperthyroidism and ophthalmopathy. TCRdb re-analysed the multiplex PCR reads in MiXCR, keeping a single row per CDR3 protein. The table has a few hundred thousand distinct CDR3 sequences, just under 15% seen once. The sample was blood. All receptors derive from a woman aged 25 to 39 with Graves' hyperthyroidism. Both conserved end residues are part of each CDR3. D genes are given only for firm matches. For some rows the clone size is stated as once, few or many, or as a class when expanded; others skip it.

-	TRBV2	TRBJ2-7	many	CASSEGRTVNGYEQYF	TGTGCCAGCAGTGAAGGAAGGACGGTTAACGGGTACGAGCAGTACTTC
-	TRBV19	TRBJ2-1	few	CASSRGQGRGEQFF	TGTGCCAGTAGTCGTGGGCAGGGAAGGGGTGAGCAGTTCTTC
TRBD1	TRBV28	TRBJ1-6	many	CASSPGTGSDSPLHF	TGTGCCAGCAGTCCAGGGACAGGCTCAGATTCACCCCTCCACTTT
-	TRBV30	TRBJ2-3	once	CAWAPGHLTDTQYF	TGTGCCTGGGCTCCGGGACACCTCACAGATACGCAGTATTTT
TRBD2	TRBV29-1	TRBJ2-3	few	CSVEEYGTSVGTDTQYF	TGCAGCGTTGAAGAATATGGGACTAGCGTGGGCACAGATACGCAGTATTTT
TRBD2	TRBV6-1	TRBJ2-3	few	CASSSIAGGRDTQYF	TGTGCCAGCAGTTCCATAGCGGGAGGGCGGGATACGCAGTATTTT
-	TRBV5-1	TRBJ2-7	few	CASSLGESFFSYEQYF	TGCGCCAGCAGCTTGGGGGAATCGTTTTTTTCCTACGAGCAGTACTTC
TRBD2	TRBV27	TRBJ2-5	-	CAGSLGLAGARETQYF	TGTGCCGGCAGTTTGGGACTAGCGGGAGCCCGAGAGACCCAGTACTTC
-	TRBV3-1	TRBJ1-1	few	CASSQDLQAPFF	TGTGCCAGCAGCCAAGATTTGCAGGCCCCTTTCTTT
-	TRBV18	TRBJ1-4	many	CASSPQGTNEKLFF	TGTGCCAGCTCACCCCAGGGGACTAATGAAAAACTGTTTTTT
-	TRBV20-1	TRBJ2-1	-	CSARGLNHEQFF	TGCAGTGCAAGAGGACTAAACCATGAGCAGTTCTTC
-	TRBV11-2	TRBJ2-5	many	CASSLWQGPGRETQYF	TGTGCCAGCAGCTTATGGCAGGGGCCCGGGAGAGAGACCCAGTACTTC
-	TRBV20-1	TRBJ2-5	-	CSARDMGTETQYF	TGCAGTGCTAGGGACATGGGGACGGAGACCCAGTACTTC
-	TRBV7-8	TRBJ2-7	many	CASSLALFREQYF	TGTGCCAGCAGCTTAGCCTTGTTTCGGGAGCAGTACTTC
TRBD1	TRBV19	TRBJ1-5	few	CASSPEHGQGYQPQHF	TGTGCCAGTAGCCCGGAACATGGACAGGGTTATCAGCCCCAGCATTTT
-	TRBV10-1	TRBJ2-7	many	CASGRDTYEQYF	TGCGCCAGCGGCAGGGATACCTACGAGCAGTACTTC
-	TRBV28	TRBJ2-3	many	CASSLTRAGSFDTQYF	TGTGCCAGCAGTTTAACACGGGCAGGGAGTTTTGATACGCAGTATTTT
TRBD2	TRBV6-1	TRBJ2-2	-	CASTTALAAYTGELFF	TGTGCCAGCACCACAGCACTAGCGGCGTACACCGGGGAGCTGTTTTTT
-	TRBV30	TRBJ2-3	many	CAWSYSFGGGRTDTQYF	TGTGCCTGGAGTTATAGTTTTGGGGGTGGAAGAACAGATACGCAGTATTTT
-	TRBV5-1	TRBJ2-5	-	CASSYDAGGRVETQYF	TGCGCCAGCAGCTATGACGCCGGGGGGCGGGTAGAGACCCAGTACTTC
-	TRBV28	TRBJ1-1	few	CASRTGGEGSEAFF	TGTGCCAGCAGGACAGGCGGGGAGGGCAGTGAAGCTTTCTTT
TRBD1	TRBV20-1	TRBJ1-2	few	CSARDSGTATIYGYTF	TGCAGTGCTAGAGATTCCGGGACAGCGACGATCTATGGCTACACCTTC
-	TRBV27	TRBJ1-1	-	CASQQGPMDTEAFF	TGTGCCAGCCAACAGGGCCCTATGGACACTGAAGCTTTCTTT
TRBD1	TRBV7-9	TRBJ2-7	many	CASSQRQGSGNEQYF	TGTGCCAGCAGCCAGAGACAGGGATCGGGTAACGAGCAGTACTTC
-	TRBV27	TRBJ2-7	-	CASSLSPHYEQYF	TGTGCCAGCAGTTTATCCCCCCACTACGAGCAGTACTTC
-	TRBV6-1	TRBJ2-1	many	CASSMTGTNYNEQFF	TGTGCCAGCAGTATGACAGGTACCAACTACAATGAGCAGTTCTTC
-	TRBV20-1	TRBJ2-3	many	CSARAGKGTISTDTQYF	TGCAGTGCTAGAGCCGGCAAGGGGACGATTAGCACAGATACGCAGTATTTT
-	TRBV14	TRBJ1-4	-	CASSQLTTNEKLFF	TGTGCCAGCAGCCAACTCACAACTAATGAAAAACTGTTTTTT
-	TRBV5-1	TRBJ1-1	-	CASTRSRGLGTEAFF	TGCGCCAGCACGAGGTCACGGGGGCTGGGCACTGAAGCTTTCTTT
TRBD1	TRBV7-9	TRBJ2-7	many	CASSTTDRGSSSYEQYF	TGTGCCAGCAGCACCACAGACAGGGGATCTAGCTCCTACGAGCAGTACTTC
-	TRBV28	TRBJ2-2	many	CASSIPQAAGELFF	TGTGCCAGCAGTATACCACAGGCTGCCGGGGAGCTGTTTTTT
TRBD1	TRBV10-1	TRBJ2-3	many	CASSESGTGGIDTQYF	TGCGCCAGCAGTGAGTCGGGGACAGGGGGTATAGATACGCAGTATTTT
-	TRBV20-1	TRBJ1-1	-	CSARDSGPINLEAFF	TGCAGTGCTAGAGATTCCGGGCCTATAAACCTAGAAGCTTTCTTT
-	TRBV7-9	TRBJ2-1	many	CASHPSSAYHNEQFF	TGTGCCAGCCACCCTAGTAGCGCATACCACAATGAGCAGTTCTTC
-	TRBV10-3	TRBJ1-4	-	CAISEGFQGGEKLFF	TGTGCCATCAGTGAGGGGTTCCAGGGAGGGGAAAAACTGTTTTTT
TRBD2	TRBV2	TRBJ2-1	many	CASTSQPGLADNEQFF	TGTGCCAGCACTTCCCAACCGGGACTAGCGGACAATGAGCAGTTCTTC
-	TRBV5-1	TRBJ2-1	few	CASSVLQGLLDEQFF	TGCGCCAGCAGCGTTTTACAGGGTCTTCTGGATGAGCAGTTCTTC
-	TRBV3-1	TRBJ2-7	many	CASSQDLGEQYF	TGTGCCAGCAGCCAAGATCTGGGCGAGCAGTACTTC
TRBD1	TRBV6-1	TRBJ1-5	-	CASRNLGGLHQPQHF	TGTGCCAGCAGGAACTTAGGGGGCTTGCATCAGCCCCAGCATTTT
TRBD2	TRBV7-2	TRBJ2-7	-	CASSILAVAGGQHEQYF	TGTGCCAGCAGCATCTTAGCGGTAGCGGGAGGGCAGCACGAGCAGTACTTC
TRBD1	TRBV6-1	TRBJ2-7	many	CASSRGQGYHEQYF	TGTGCCAGCAGTCGGGGACAGGGATACCACGAGCAGTACTTC
-	TRBV19	TRBJ2-1	-	CAAGRSSYNERFF	TGTGCCGCCGGGCGGAGCTCCTACAATGAGCGGTTCTTC
-	TRBV2	TRBJ2-2	many	CASSEPNTGELFF	TGTGCCAGCAGTGAACCGAACACCGGGGAGCTGTTTTTT
TRBD2	TRBV5-4	TRBJ2-2	-	CASSRPGLAGVGGELFF	TGTGCCAGCAGTCGACCGGGACTAGCGGGAGTGGGCGGGGAGCTGTTTTTT
-	TRBV19	TRBJ2-7	-	CASKVGRGPAEQYF	TGTGCCAGTAAGGTCGGGAGAGGACCCGCCGAGCAGTACTTC
-	TRBV30	TRBJ2-7	many	CAWSAGFLLEQYF	TGTGCCTGGAGTGCAGGGTTTCTGCTCGAGCAGTACTTC
-	TRBV19	TRBJ1-5	-	CASSDGLQPQHF	TGTGCCAGTAGCGACGGACTTCAGCCCCAGCATTTT
-	TRBV6-1	TRBJ2-7	-	CASTSRDYEQYF	TGTGCCAGCACCAGCAGGGACTACGAGCAGTACTTC
-	TRBV29-1	TRBJ2-5	few	CSSQGGQETQYF	TGCAGCTCGCAGGGGGGTCAAGAGACCCAGTACTTC
TRBD2	TRBV7-9	TRBJ2-1	-	CAIPTGTSGYNEQFF	TGTGCCATCCCGACCGGGACTAGCGGTTACAATGAGCAGTTCTTC
TRBD1	TRBV20-1	TRBJ2-2	-	CSAPDRARGTGELFF	TGCAGTGCGCCCGACAGGGCCCGAGGCACCGGGGAGCTGTTTTTT
TRBD1	TRBV5-1	TRBJ2-1	few	CASSYHGTGGYNEQFF	TGCGCCAGCAGCTACCACGGGACAGGGGGTTACAATGAGCAGTTCTTC
-	TRBV5-1	TRBJ2-7	few	CASSTNGYEQYF	TGCGCCAGCAGTACTAACGGCTACGAGCAGTACTTC
TRBD1	TRBV7-2	TRBJ2-1	many	CASSPVGQGAGEQFF	TGTGCCAGCAGCCCAGTCGGACAGGGGGCGGGGGAGCAGTTCTTC
TRBD1	TRBV27	TRBJ2-2	few	CASKAGTGKTGELFF	TGTGCCAGCAAAGCCGGGACAGGGAAAACCGGGGAGCTGTTTTTT
-	TRBV5-8	TRBJ2-1	-	CASSFLGPYNEQFF	TGTGCCAGCAGCTTCCTAGGGCCTTACAATGAGCAGTTCTTC
-	TRBV11-2	TRBJ2-3	many	CASSLTGMSTDTQYF	TGTGCCAGCAGCTTAACAGGGATGAGCACAGATACGCAGTATTTT
TRBD2	TRBV28	TRBJ2-3	many	CASSLLAGSPADTQYF	TGTGCCAGCAGTTTACTAGCGGGTTCCCCCGCAGATACGCAGTATTTT